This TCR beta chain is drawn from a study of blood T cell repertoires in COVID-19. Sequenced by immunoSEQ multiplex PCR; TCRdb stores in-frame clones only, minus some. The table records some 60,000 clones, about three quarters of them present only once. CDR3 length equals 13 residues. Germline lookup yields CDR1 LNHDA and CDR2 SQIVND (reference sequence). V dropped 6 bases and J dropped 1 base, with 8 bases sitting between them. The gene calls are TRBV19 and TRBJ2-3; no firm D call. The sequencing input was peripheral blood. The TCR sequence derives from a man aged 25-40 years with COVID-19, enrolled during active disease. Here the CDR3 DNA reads TGTGCCAGTAGGGTGACTGGCACAGATACGCAGTATTTT. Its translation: CASRVTGTDTQYF.